Listed below are T cell receptor beta chains from one sample, sequenced in a study of somatic mutations in cytotoxic T cells in rheumatoid arthritis. Assay used: immunoSEQ multiplex PCR; TCRdb lists only in-frame clones, some missing. Among about 12,000 clones listed, approximately 80% were seen once. Sequenced sample: CD8+ T cells sorted from blood. The receptors originated from a man aged 50-60 years in good health. Each CDR3 is given with its conserved first and last residue. The D gene is left open where the match is weak. The size entry is marked missing in some rows and otherwise reads once, few, many or a size class.

D gene: TRBD1; J gene: TRBJ1-1; V gene: TRBV28; clone size: -; CDR3 protein: CASSPGQENTEAFF; CDR3 DNA: TGTGCCAGCAGCCCGGGACAGGAGAACACTGAAGCTTTCTTT
D gene: TRBD1; J gene: TRBJ2-5; V gene: TRBV7-8; clone size: -; CDR3 protein: CASSRRDRGQETQYF; CDR3 DNA: TGTGCCAGCAGCAGACGGGACAGGGGACAAGAGACCCAGTACTTC
D gene: -; J gene: TRBJ2-5; V gene: TRBV5-1; clone size: -; CDR3 protein: CASSLELGDYQETQYF; CDR3 DNA: TGCGCCAGCAGCTTGGAATTGGGGGATTACCAAGAGACCCAGTACTTC
D gene: -; J gene: TRBJ1-1; V gene: TRBV18; clone size: -; CDR3 protein: CASSPPRAEAFF; CDR3 DNA: TGTGCCAGCTCACCCCCGAGGGCTGAAGCTTTCTTT
D gene: -; J gene: TRBJ2-1; V gene: TRBV28; clone size: -; CDR3 protein: CASSYRGGYNEQFF; CDR3 DNA: TGTGCCAGCAGTTACAGGGGGGGGTACAATGAGCAGTTCTTC
D gene: -; J gene: TRBJ1-1; V gene: TRBV7-9; clone size: -; CDR3 protein: CASITSGGGVGNTEAFF; CDR3 DNA: TGTGCCAGCATCACCAGCGGGGGGGGCGTTGGGAACACTGAAGCTTTCTTT
D gene: -; J gene: TRBJ1-6; V gene: TRBV7-8; clone size: -; CDR3 protein: CASTFARTGIPNSPLHF; CDR3 DNA: TGTGCCAGCACCTTCGCCCGAACAGGGATCCCCAATTCACCCCTCCACTTT
D gene: -; J gene: TRBJ1-2; V gene: TRBV4-3; clone size: -; CDR3 protein: CASSQDRPGANYGYTF; CDR3 DNA: TGCGCCAGCAGCCAAGATCGGCCAGGAGCTAACTATGGCTACACCTTC
D gene: -; J gene: TRBJ1-3; V gene: TRBV13; clone size: -; CDR3 protein: CASSLRTLVSGNTIYF; CDR3 DNA: TGTGCCAGCAGCCTAAGAACACTGGTCTCTGGAAACACCATATATTTT
D gene: -; J gene: TRBJ2-2; V gene: TRBV7-2; clone size: -; CDR3 protein: CASSLRAADTGELFF; CDR3 DNA: TGTGCCAGCAGCCTACGGGCGGCAGACACCGGGGAGCTGTTTTTT
D gene: -; J gene: TRBJ1-2; V gene: TRBV19; clone size: -; CDR3 protein: CASSDRGTNYTF; CDR3 DNA: TGTGCCAGTAGTGATAGGGGAACCAACTACACCTTC
D gene: -; J gene: TRBJ1-5; V gene: TRBV5-6; clone size: -; CDR3 protein: CASSFAVDQPQHF; CDR3 DNA: TGTGCCAGCAGCTTTGCGGTGGATCAGCCCCAGCATTTT
D gene: TRBD2; J gene: TRBJ2-1; V gene: TRBV27; clone size: -; CDR3 protein: CASRGLWRGENEQFF; CDR3 DNA: TGTGCCAGCAGGGGTTTGTGGCGGGGGGAAAATGAGCAGTTCTTC
D gene: -; J gene: TRBJ2-7; V gene: TRBV30; clone size: -; CDR3 protein: CAWSSSGLAYEQYF; CDR3 DNA: TGTGCCTGGAGTAGCTCAGGTCTCGCCTACGAGCAGTACTTC
D gene: -; J gene: TRBJ2-3; V gene: TRBV4-1; clone size: -; CDR3 protein: CASSQDRASFTDTQYF; CDR3 DNA: TGCGCCAGCAGCCAAGATCGAGCCTCATTCACAGATACGCAGTATTTT
D gene: -; J gene: TRBJ2-1; V gene: TRBV6-5; clone size: -; CDR3 protein: CASSLGSNEQFF; CDR3 DNA: TGTGCCAGCAGTTTAGGCAGCAATGAGCAGTTCTTC
D gene: -; J gene: TRBJ1-4; V gene: TRBV7-6; clone size: -; CDR3 protein: CASSLGGNEKLFF; CDR3 DNA: TGTGCCAGCAGCTTAGGGGGGAATGAAAAACTGTTTTTT
D gene: -; J gene: TRBJ1-1; V gene: TRBV13; clone size: -; CDR3 protein: CASSLEGIGNTEAFF; CDR3 DNA: TGTGCCAGCAGCTTAGAGGGGATCGGGAACACTGAAGCTTTCTTT
D gene: -; J gene: TRBJ2-7; V gene: TRBV7-2; clone size: -; CDR3 protein: CASSLHTQGGGREGDEQYF; CDR3 DNA: TGTGCCAGCAGCCTGCACACCCAGGGGGGAGGGCGAGAAGGGGACGAGCAGTACTTC
D gene: -; J gene: TRBJ1-1; V gene: TRBV15; clone size: -; CDR3 protein: CATSRGRAEAFF; CDR3 DNA: TGTGCCACCAGCAGGGGAAGGGCTGAAGCTTTCTTT
D gene: -; J gene: TRBJ2-1; V gene: TRBV27; clone size: -; CDR3 protein: CASSLDSYNEQFF; CDR3 DNA: TGTGCCAGCAGTTTAGATTCCTACAATGAGCAGTTCTTC
D gene: -; J gene: TRBJ2-2; V gene: TRBV13; clone size: -; CDR3 protein: CASSASGSGTGELFF; CDR3 DNA: TGTGCCAGCAGCGCCTCTGGTTCGGGCACCGGGGAGCTGTTTTTT
D gene: TRBD2; J gene: TRBJ2-3; V gene: TRBV29-1; clone size: -; CDR3 protein: CSVERRGDVTDTQYF; CDR3 DNA: TGCAGCGTTGAGCGGCGGGGGGACGTTACAGATACGCAGTATTTT
D gene: -; J gene: TRBJ2-7; V gene: TRBV29-1; clone size: -; CDR3 protein: CSVGGGPSYEQYF; CDR3 DNA: TGCAGCGTTGGTGGCGGCCCAAGCTACGAGCAGTACTTC
D gene: TRBD2; J gene: TRBJ2-3; V gene: TRBV28; clone size: -; CDR3 protein: CASSASTSGGRADTQYF; CDR3 DNA: TGTGCCAGCAGTGCCAGCACTAGCGGGGGGAGGGCAGATACGCAGTATTTT
D gene: TRBD1; J gene: TRBJ1-6; V gene: TRBV7-8; clone size: -; CDR3 protein: CASSFYLGQRNSPLHF; CDR3 DNA: TGTGCCAGCAGCTTCTACCTGGGACAGCGAAATTCACCCCTCCACTTT
D gene: -; J gene: TRBJ2-5; V gene: TRBV11-2; clone size: -; CDR3 protein: CASSYRWTAWETQYF; CDR3 DNA: TGTGCCAGCAGCTACCGATGGACAGCCTGGGAGACCCAGTACTTC
D gene: -; J gene: TRBJ2-6; V gene: TRBV6-1; clone size: -; CDR3 protein: CASSGGDLTSGANVLTF; CDR3 DNA: TGTGCCAGCAGTGGGGGGGACCTCACCTCTGGGGCCAACGTCCTGACTTTC
D gene: -; J gene: TRBJ1-6; V gene: TRBV6-6; clone size: -; CDR3 protein: CASSSTEYNSPLHF; CDR3 DNA: TGTGCCAGCAGTTCGACCGAGTATAATTCACCCCTCCACTTT
D gene: -; J gene: TRBJ2-1; V gene: TRBV19; clone size: once; CDR3 protein: CASSNPPNEQFF; CDR3 DNA: TGTGCCAGTAGTAACCCCCCCAATGAGCAGTTCTTC
D gene: -; J gene: TRBJ2-7; V gene: TRBV4-2; clone size: -; CDR3 protein: CASSQEGEGIYEQYF; CDR3 DNA: TGTGCCAGCAGCCAAGAAGGGGAAGGGATCTACGAGCAGTACTTC
D gene: TRBD1; J gene: TRBJ2-1; V gene: TRBV7-9; clone size: -; CDR3 protein: CASSLGDRGADEQFF; CDR3 DNA: TGTGCCAGCAGCTTAGGTGACAGGGGGGCAGATGAGCAGTTCTTC
D gene: -; J gene: TRBJ2-7; V gene: TRBV7-9; clone size: -; CDR3 protein: CASSLPLGGTDYEQYF; CDR3 DNA: TGTGCCAGCAGCCTCCCGTTAGGAGGTACCGACTACGAGCAGTACTTC
D gene: TRBD2; J gene: TRBJ2-3; V gene: TRBV7-8; clone size: -; CDR3 protein: CASSLTRDYLPDTQYF; CDR3 DNA: TGTGCCAGCAGCCTGACCCGGGACTACCTACCAGATACGCAGTATTTT
D gene: TRBD2; J gene: TRBJ2-3; V gene: TRBV5-6; clone size: once; CDR3 protein: CASSLAGTSGSTDTQYF; CDR3 DNA: TGTGCCAGCAGCTTGGCCGGTACTAGCGGGAGCACAGATACGCAGTATTTT
D gene: -; J gene: TRBJ1-2; V gene: TRBV19; clone size: -; CDR3 protein: CASYYYGYTF; CDR3 DNA: TGTGCCAGTTATTACTATGGCTACACCTTC
D gene: -; J gene: TRBJ2-3; V gene: TRBV11-3; clone size: -; CDR3 protein: CASSLEELHTDTQYF; CDR3 DNA: TGTGCCAGCAGCTTAGAGGAGCTCCACACAGATACGCAGTATTTT
D gene: -; J gene: TRBJ2-1; V gene: TRBV11-3; clone size: once; CDR3 protein: CASSLLVGRPENEQFF; CDR3 DNA: TGTGCCAGCAGCCTGCTGGTCGGGAGACCCGAGAATGAGCAGTTCTTC
D gene: -; J gene: TRBJ1-4; V gene: TRBV7-8; clone size: -; CDR3 protein: CASSLQDEKLFF; CDR3 DNA: TGTGCCAGCAGCTTACAGGATGAAAAACTGTTTTTT
D gene: -; J gene: TRBJ2-7; V gene: TRBV5-4; clone size: -; CDR3 protein: CASSFSGEASYEQYF; CDR3 DNA: TGTGCCAGCAGCTTTTCGGGGGAGGCCTCCTACGAGCAGTACTTC
D gene: -; J gene: TRBJ1-3; V gene: TRBV6-1; clone size: -; CDR3 protein: CASRVTPRSGNTIYF; CDR3 DNA: TGTGCCAGCAGAGTTACGCCCCGCTCTGGAAACACCATATATTTT
D gene: -; J gene: TRBJ2-5; V gene: TRBV4-1; clone size: -; CDR3 protein: CASSRLDRREETQYF; CDR3 DNA: TGCGCCAGCAGCCGACTAGATCGGAGGGAAGAGACCCAGTACTTC
D gene: -; J gene: TRBJ1-4; V gene: TRBV4-3; clone size: -; CDR3 protein: CASSHYGQKNEKLFF; CDR3 DNA: TGCGCCAGCAGCCACTACGGACAGAAGAATGAAAAACTGTTTTTT
D gene: TRBD1; J gene: TRBJ2-5; V gene: TRBV27; clone size: -; CDR3 protein: CASSVRPGQGRETQYF; CDR3 DNA: TGTGCCAGCAGTGTAAGACCGGGACAGGGCAGGGAGACCCAGTACTTC